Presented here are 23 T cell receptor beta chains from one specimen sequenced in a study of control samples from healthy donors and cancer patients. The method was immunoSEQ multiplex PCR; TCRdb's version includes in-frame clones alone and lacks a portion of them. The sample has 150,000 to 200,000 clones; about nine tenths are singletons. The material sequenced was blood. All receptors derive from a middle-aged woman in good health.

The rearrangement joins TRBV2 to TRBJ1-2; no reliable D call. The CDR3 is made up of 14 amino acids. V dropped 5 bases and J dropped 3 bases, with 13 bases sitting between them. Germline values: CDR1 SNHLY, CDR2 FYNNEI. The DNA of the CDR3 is TGTGCCAGCAGTTTCGATCATTATGACTATGGCTACACCTTC. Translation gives CASSFDHYDYGYTF.

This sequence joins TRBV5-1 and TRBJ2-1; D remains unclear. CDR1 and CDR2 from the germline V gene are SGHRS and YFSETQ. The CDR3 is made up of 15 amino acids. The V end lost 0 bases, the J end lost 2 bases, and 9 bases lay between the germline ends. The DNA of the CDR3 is TGCGCCAGCAGCTTGGTGGGTGCCGCCTACAATGAGCAGTTCTTC. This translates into CASSLVGAAYNEQFF.

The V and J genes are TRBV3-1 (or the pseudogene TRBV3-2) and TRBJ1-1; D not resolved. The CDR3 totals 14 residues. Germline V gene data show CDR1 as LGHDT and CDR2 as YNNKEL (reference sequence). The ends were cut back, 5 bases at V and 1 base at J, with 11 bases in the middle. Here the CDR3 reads CASSFPWTNTEAFF. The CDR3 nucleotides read TGTGCCAGCAGCTTCCCATGGACGAACACTGAAGCTTTCTTT.

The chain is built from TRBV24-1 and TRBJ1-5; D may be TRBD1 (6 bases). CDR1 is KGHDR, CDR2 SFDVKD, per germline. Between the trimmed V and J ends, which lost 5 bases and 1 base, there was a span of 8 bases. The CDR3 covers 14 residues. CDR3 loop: CATSAGVSNQPQHF. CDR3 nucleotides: TGTGCCACCAGTGCAGGGGTGAGCAATCAGCCCCAGCATTTT.

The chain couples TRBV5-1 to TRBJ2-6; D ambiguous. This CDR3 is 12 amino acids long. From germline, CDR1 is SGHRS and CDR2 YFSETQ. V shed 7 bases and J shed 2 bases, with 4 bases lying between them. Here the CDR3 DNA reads TGCGCCAGCGATGCTGGGGCCAACGTCCTGACTTTC. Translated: CASDAGANVLTF.

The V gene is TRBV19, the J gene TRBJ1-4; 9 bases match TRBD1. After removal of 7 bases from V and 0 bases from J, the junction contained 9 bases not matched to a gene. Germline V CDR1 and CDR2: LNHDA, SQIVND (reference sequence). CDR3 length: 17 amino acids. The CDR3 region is CASTLPGTGTTNEKLFF. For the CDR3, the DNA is TGTGCCAGTACCCTCCCCGGGACAGGGACAACTAATGAAAAACTGTTTTTT.

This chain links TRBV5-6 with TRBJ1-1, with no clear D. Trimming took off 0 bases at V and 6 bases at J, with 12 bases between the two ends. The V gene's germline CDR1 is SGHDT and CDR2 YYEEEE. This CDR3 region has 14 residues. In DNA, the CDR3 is TGTGCCAGCAGCTTGGAAGCAAGAGGCCCTGAAGCTTTCTTT. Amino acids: CASSLEARGPEAFF.

The CDR3 loop reads CASSLGGQYGYTF. In DNA form, the CDR3 reads TGTGCCAGCAGTTTAGGAGGGCAGTATGGCTACACCTTC. The chain carries TRBV12-3 or TRBV12-4 and TRBJ1-2; D gene ambiguous. The CDR3 consists of 13 residues. Trimming took off 1 base at V and 5 bases at J, with 8 bases between the two ends.

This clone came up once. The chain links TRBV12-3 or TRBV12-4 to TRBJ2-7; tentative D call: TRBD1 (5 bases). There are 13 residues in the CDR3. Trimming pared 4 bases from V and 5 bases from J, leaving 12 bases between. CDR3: CASSSGAGNEQYF. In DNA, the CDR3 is TGTGCCAGCAGTTCTGGGGCAGGGAACGAGCAGTACTTC.

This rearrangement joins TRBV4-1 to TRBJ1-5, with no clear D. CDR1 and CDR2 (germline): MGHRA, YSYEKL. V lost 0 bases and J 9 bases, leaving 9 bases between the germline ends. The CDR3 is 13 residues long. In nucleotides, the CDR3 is TGCGCCAGCAGCCAAGATATCGAGGGGCCCCAGCATTTT. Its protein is CASSQDIEGPQHF.

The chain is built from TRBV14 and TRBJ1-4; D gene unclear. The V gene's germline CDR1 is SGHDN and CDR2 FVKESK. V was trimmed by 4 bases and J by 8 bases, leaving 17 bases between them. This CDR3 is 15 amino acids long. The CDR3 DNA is TGTGCCAGCAGCCTCCTACATGGAGGGCGGGAAAAACTGTTTTTT. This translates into CASSLLHGGREKLFF.

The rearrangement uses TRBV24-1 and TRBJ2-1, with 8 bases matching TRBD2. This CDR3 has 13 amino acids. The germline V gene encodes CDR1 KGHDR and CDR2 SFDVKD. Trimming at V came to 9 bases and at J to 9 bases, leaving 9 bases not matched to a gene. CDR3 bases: TGTGCCACCTCGACGGGGGGGCCCACTGAGCAGTTCTTC. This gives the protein CATSTGGPTEQFF.

The CDR3 DNA reads as TGTGCCACCGCCCAGTTCACTAGCTCCCGGACCCAGTACTTC. Translating gives CATAQFTSSRTQYF. The genes are TRBV2 and TRBJ2-5; D is possibly TRBD2 (6 bases). The CDR3 is made up of 14 amino acids. V lost 10 bases and J lost 7, with 22 bases in between. CDR1 SNHLY and CDR2 FYNNEI come from the germline V gene.

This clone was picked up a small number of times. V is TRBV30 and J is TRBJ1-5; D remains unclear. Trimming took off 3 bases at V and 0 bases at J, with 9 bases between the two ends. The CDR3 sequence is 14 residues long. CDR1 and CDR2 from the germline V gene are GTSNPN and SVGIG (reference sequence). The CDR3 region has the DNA TGTGCCTGGAGGAAAAGCGTTAGCAATCAGCCCCAGCATTTT. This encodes CAWRKSVSNQPQHF.

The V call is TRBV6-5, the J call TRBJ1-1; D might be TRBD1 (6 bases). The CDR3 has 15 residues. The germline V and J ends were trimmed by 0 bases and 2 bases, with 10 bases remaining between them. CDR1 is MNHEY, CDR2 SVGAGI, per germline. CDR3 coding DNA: TGTGCCAGCAGTTACTCCGGGACACTAAACACTGAAGCTTTCTTT. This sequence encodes CASSYSGTLNTEAFF.

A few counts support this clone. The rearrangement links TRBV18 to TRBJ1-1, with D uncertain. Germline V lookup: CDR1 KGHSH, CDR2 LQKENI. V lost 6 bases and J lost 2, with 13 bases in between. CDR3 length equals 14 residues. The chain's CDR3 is CASSHNRANTEAFF. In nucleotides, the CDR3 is TGTGCCAGCTCCCACAATAGGGCTAACACTGAAGCTTTCTTT.

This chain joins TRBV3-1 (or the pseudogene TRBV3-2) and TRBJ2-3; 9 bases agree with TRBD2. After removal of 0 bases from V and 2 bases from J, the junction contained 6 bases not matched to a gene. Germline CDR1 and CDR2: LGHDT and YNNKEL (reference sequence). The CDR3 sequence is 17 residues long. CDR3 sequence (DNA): TGTGCCAGCAGCCAAGAAGTCGGCGGGGGGGCCACAGATACGCAGTATTTT. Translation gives CASSQEVGGGATDTQYF.

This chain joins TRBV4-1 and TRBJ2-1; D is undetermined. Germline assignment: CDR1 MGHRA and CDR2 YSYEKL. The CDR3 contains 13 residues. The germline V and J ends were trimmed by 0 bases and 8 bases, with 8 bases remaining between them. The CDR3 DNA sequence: TGCGCCAGCAGCCAAGAATATTTCCATGAGCAGTTCTTC. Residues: CASSQEYFHEQFF.

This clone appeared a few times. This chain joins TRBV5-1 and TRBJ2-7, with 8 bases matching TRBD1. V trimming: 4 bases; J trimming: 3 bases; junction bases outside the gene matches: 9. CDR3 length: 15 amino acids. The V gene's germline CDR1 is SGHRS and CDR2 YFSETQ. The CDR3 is CASSLNGQGRYEQYF. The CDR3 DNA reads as TGCGCCAGCAGCCTAAACGGACAGGGCCGCTACGAGCAGTACTTC.

The CDR3 DNA is TGTGCCAGCAGCAGGGGAACCTTCGCCGGAGCTTTCTTT. It encodes CASSRGTFAGAFF. This chain connects TRBV21-1 to TRBJ1-1. TRBV21-1 is tagged as a pseudogene. The CDR3 loop spans 13 amino acids.

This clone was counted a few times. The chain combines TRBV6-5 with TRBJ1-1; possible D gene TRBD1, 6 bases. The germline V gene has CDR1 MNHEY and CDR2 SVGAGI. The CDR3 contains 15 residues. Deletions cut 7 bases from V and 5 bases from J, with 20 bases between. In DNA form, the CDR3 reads TGTGCCAGCACAGTCCTAACAGGGTATTCAACTGAAGCTTTCTTT. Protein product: CASTVLTGYSTEAFF.

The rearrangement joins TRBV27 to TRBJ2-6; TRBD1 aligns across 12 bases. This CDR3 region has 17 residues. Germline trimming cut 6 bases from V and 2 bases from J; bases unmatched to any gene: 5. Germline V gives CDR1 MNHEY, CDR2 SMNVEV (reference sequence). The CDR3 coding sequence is TGTGCCAGCAGCCCCGGGACAGGGGGCGCTGGGGCCAACGTCCTGACTTTC. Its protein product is CASSPGTGGAGANVLTF.

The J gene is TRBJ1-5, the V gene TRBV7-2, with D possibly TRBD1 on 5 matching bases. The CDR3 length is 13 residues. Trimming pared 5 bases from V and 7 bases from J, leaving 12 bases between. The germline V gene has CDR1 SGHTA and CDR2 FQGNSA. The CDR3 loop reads CASSPGEGQPQHF. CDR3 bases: TGTGCCAGCAGCCCGGGGGAGGGGCAGCCCCAGCATTTT. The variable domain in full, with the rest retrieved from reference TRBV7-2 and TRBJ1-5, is GAGVSQSPSNKVTEKGKDVELRCDPISGHTALYWYRQSLGQGLEFLIYFQGNSAPDKSGLPSDRFSAERTGGSVSTLTIQRTQQEDSAVYLCASSPGEGQPQHFGDGTRLSIL.